The next 30 T cell receptor beta chains were all read from a single sample in a study of blood T cell repertoires in COVID-19. This table comes from immunoSEQ multiplex PCR, and its TCRdb copy is limited to in-frame clones, with some not included. This table has 75,000 to 90,000 clones, approximately 86% appearing once. The material sequenced was peripheral blood. These TCRs come from a man over 45 with active or convalescent COVID-19.

The chain is built from TRBV9 and TRBJ1-5; tentative D call: TRBD1 (5 bases). The V and J ends lost 3 bases and 0 bases respectively, with 7 bases between them. The CDR3 length is 14 residues. Germline-derived CDR1 and CDR2 are SGDLS and YYNGEE. CDR3 loop: CASSETDSNQPQHF. CDR3 in DNA: TGTGCCAGCAGCGAGACAGATAGCAATCAGCCCCAGCATTTT.

The gene calls are TRBV2 and TRBJ2-3; 7 bases are shared with TRBD2. Trimming at V came to 7 bases and at J to 1 base, leaving 8 bases not matched to a gene. Looked up from germline, CDR1 is SNHLY and CDR2 is FYNNEI. The CDR3 length is 15 residues. CDR3 loop: CASTPGAGGTDTQYF. In nucleotides, the CDR3 is TGTGCCAGCACCCCCGGGGCGGGGGGCACAGATACGCAGTATTTT.

CDR3 protein: CASSTDMGDTQYF. The CDR3 DNA follows: TGTGCCAGCAGTACGGACATGGGAGATACGCAGTATTTT. The V and J genes are TRBV12-3 or TRBV12-4 and TRBJ2-3; tentatively, D is TRBD1 (5 bases). V was trimmed by 5 bases and J by 5 bases, leaving 11 bases between them. The CDR3 consists of 13 residues.

The CDR3 sequence: CASSGGEGLNTDTQYF. CDR3 nucleotides: TGTGCCAGCAGCGGTGGAGAGGGACTTAACACAGATACGCAGTATTTT. The chain is built from TRBV9 and TRBJ2-3, with D possibly TRBD2 on 6 matching bases. This CDR3 comprises 16 residues. Per the germline V gene, CDR1 is SGDLS and CDR2 is YYNGEE. V was clipped by 3 bases and J by 2 bases, with 16 bases between them. Drawing the rest from reference TRBV9 and TRBJ2-3, the complete variable domain is DSGVTQTPKHLITATGQRVTLRCSPRSGDLSVYWYQQSLDQGLQFLIQYYNGEERAKGNILERFSAQQFPDLHSELNLSSLELGDSALYFCASSGGEGLNTDTQYFGPGTRLTVL.

The rearrangement links TRBV5-4 to TRBJ1-1, with D perhaps TRBD1 (5 bases). The V gene lost 3 bases and the J gene lost 2 bases, with 17 bases spanning the gap. Germline assignment: CDR1 SGHNT and CDR2 YYREEE (reference sequence). This CDR3 has 16 amino acids. CDR3 protein: CASSSSEHGGNTEAFF. In DNA, the CDR3 is TGTGCCAGCAGCTCTAGCGAGCACGGGGGAAACACTGAAGCTTTCTTT. The whole variable domain, filled in from reference TRBV5-4 and TRBJ1-1, reads ETGVTQSPTHLIKTRGQQVTLRCSSQSGHNTVSWYQQALGQGPQFIFQYYREEENGRGNFPPRFSGLQFPNYSSELNVNALELDDSALYLCASSSSEHGGNTEAFFGQGTRLTVV.

The rearrangement links TRBV19 to TRBJ1-1; 10 positions match TRBD1. The germline V gene encodes CDR1 LNHDA and CDR2 SQIVND (reference sequence). This CDR3 is built from 14 residues. The V gene end was trimmed by 4 bases and the J gene end by 2 bases; junction bases not matched to a gene: 1. CDR3 bases: TGTGCCAGTAGTAGGGACAGGGGCAACACTGAAGCTTTCTTT. Its translation is CASSRDRGNTEAFF.

Worth noting for this clone: Within the sample, other DNA sequences also encode this same CDR3. This chain joins TRBV3-1 (or the pseudogene TRBV3-2) and TRBJ2-5, with TRBD2 matching 8 bases. CDR3 length equals 14 residues. The V segment lost 0 bases and the J segment 5 bases; nucleotides outside the gene matches: 2. Germline V gene data show CDR1 as LGHDT and CDR2 as YNNKEL (reference sequence). The CDR3 DNA is TGTGCCAGCAGCCAAGATCCGGGAGGGGAGACCCAGTACTTC. Translating it yields CASSQDPGGETQYF.

The rearrangement uses TRBV19 and TRBJ2-6; 10 positions agree with TRBD1. CDR3 length equals 19 residues. Germline values: CDR1 LNHDA, CDR2 SQIVND (reference sequence). With V trimmed by 5 bases and J by 2 bases, 12 bases remained unmatched. In DNA form, the CDR3 reads TGTGCCAGTAGTCCCAGGGACAGGGGATTGGAACCTGGGGCCAACGTCCTGACTTTC. Translated, it gives CASSPRDRGLEPGANVLTF. The full variable domain, completed using reference TRBV19 and TRBJ2-6, is DGGITQSPKYLFRKEGQNVTLSCEQNLNHDAMYWYRQDPGQGLRLIYYSQIVNDFQKGDIAEGYSVSREKKESFPLTVTSAQKNPTAFYLCASSPRDRGLEPGANVLTFGAGSRLTVL.

The chain recombines TRBV7-2 with TRBJ1-1; 8 positions match TRBD1. The germline V gene encodes CDR1 SGHTA and CDR2 FQGNSA. Unmatched junction bases numbered 4, after V lost 1 base and J lost 0 bases. The CDR3 totals 16 residues. The CDR3 protein is CASSLGGQGLNTEAFF. As DNA, the CDR3 is TGTGCCAGCAGCTTAGGAGGACAGGGCTTGAACACTGAAGCTTTCTTT.

The chain is built from TRBV19 and TRBJ2-7, with TRBD1 matching over 8 bases. There are 14 residues in the CDR3. The germline V gene encodes CDR1 LNHDA and CDR2 SQIVND (reference sequence). V was pared by 4 bases and J by 5 bases, with 7 bases of the junction left unmatched. DNA for the CDR3: TGTGCCAGTAGTAGAGGACAGGGAATAAACGAGCAGTACTTC. Protein: CASSRGQGINEQYF.

The table lists this clone with a few counts. The gene calls are TRBV5-1 and TRBJ1-2, with 7 positions matching TRBD1. J was trimmed by 5 bases and V by 6 bases; bases with no gene match: 10. CDR3 length: 14 amino acids. The germline gives CDR1 SGHRS, CDR2 YFSETQ. The CDR3 DNA sequence: TGCGCCAGCACCCCCGGGACAGATTCATATGGCTACACCTTC. Protein sequence: CASTPGTDSYGYTF.

The CDR3 sequence is CASGTGTGRVTGELFF. In DNA, the CDR3 is TGTGCCAGCGGTACCGGGACAGGAAGGGTCACCGGGGAGCTGTTTTTT. The V and J genes are TRBV2 and TRBJ2-2, with 8 bases fitting TRBD1. The CDR3 has 16 residues. Germline assignment: CDR1 SNHLY and CDR2 FYNNEI. The ends lost 8 bases at V and 4 bases at J; junction bases unmatched: 12.

The chain joins TRBV19 to TRBJ2-5; D is perhaps TRBD1 (6 bases). V was pared by 4 bases and J by 6 bases, with 9 bases between. Germline-derived CDR1 and CDR2 are LNHDA and SQIVND (reference sequence). This CDR3 contains 12 residues. The CDR3 nucleotides read TGTGCCAGTAGTACAGGGGTAAAGACCCAGTACTTC. As protein: CASSTGVKTQYF.

The J gene is TRBJ2-7, the V gene TRBV2; a possible D gene is TRBD2 (7 bases). CDR1 is SNHLY and CDR2 is FYNNEI in the germline V gene. The CDR3 runs to 14 residues. With 5 bases removed from V and 6 bases from J, the gap between germline ends came to 17 bases. DNA of the CDR3: TGTGCCAGCAGTAGGGGGGGGCGCGAGTCCGAGCAGTACTTC. Its translation: CASSRGGRESEQYF.

The chain carries TRBV6-5 and TRBJ1-4; no reliable D call. The CDR3 runs 12 residues. The germline CDR1 and CDR2 sequences are MNHEY and SVGAGI. Trimming left V 6 bases short and J 4 bases short, with 6 bases between. In DNA form, the CDR3 reads TGTGCCAGCAGCCAGGATAATGAAAAACTGTTTTTT. It codes for CASSQDNEKLFF.

This rearrangement joins TRBV27 to TRBJ1-2; TRBD1 might be the D (6 bases). Germline V lookup: CDR1 MNHEY, CDR2 SMNVEV (reference sequence). The length of the CDR3 is 15 residues. V dropped 5 bases and J dropped 2 bases, with 15 bases sitting between them. The CDR3 here is CASSPYRVVNYGYTF. DNA of the CDR3: TGTGCCAGCAGTCCATACAGGGTGGTCAACTATGGCTACACCTTC.

This clone was observed a few times. This chain connects TRBV9 to TRBJ2-1; D is perhaps TRBD1 (5 bases). This CDR3 region has 13 residues. The V gene's germline CDR1 is SGDLS and CDR2 YYNGEE. Trimming left V 0 bases short and J 6 bases short, with 7 bases between. CDR3 nucleotides: TGTGCCAGCAGCGTAGGACAGCTCAATGAGCAGTTCTTC. Translation: CASSVGQLNEQFF. Full variable domain (missing parts from reference TRBV9 and TRBJ2-1): DSGVTQTPKHLITATGQRVTLRCSPRSGDLSVYWYQQSLDQGLQFLIQYYNGEERAKGNILERFSAQQFPDLHSELNLSSLELGDSALYFCASSVGQLNEQFFGPGTRLTVL.

This chain connects TRBV4-3 to TRBJ2-2, with TRBD2 matching over 9 bases. The CDR3 consists of 20 residues. Looked up from germline, CDR1 is LGHNA and CDR2 is YSLEER. V shed 0 bases, J shed 0 bases, and the junction held 11 bases outside the gene matches. The CDR3 protein is CASSQDSSGGNFANTGELFF. CDR3 sequence (DNA): TGCGCCAGCAGCCAAGATAGTAGCGGGGGAAACTTCGCGAACACCGGGGAGCTGTTTTTT.

The V gene is TRBV3-1 (or the pseudogene TRBV3-2), the J gene TRBJ1-2, with a weak D call TRBD1 (6 bases). V shed 0 bases and J shed 6 bases, with 14 bases lying between them. Germline V gene data show CDR1 as LGHDT and CDR2 as YNNKEL (reference sequence). The length of the CDR3 is 15 residues. The CDR3 is CASSQDLGQGNGYTF. DNA for the CDR3: TGTGCCAGCAGCCAAGATCTGGGGCAGGGGAATGGCTACACCTTC.

The chain is built from TRBV4-2 and TRBJ2-2, with 9 bases matching TRBD2. Trimming took 0 bases from V and 2 from J; bases not matched to a gene: 16. The CDR3 spans 21 residues. Germline V gene lookup returns CDR1 LGHNA and CDR2 YNFKEQ. The CDR3 coding sequence is TGTGCCAGCAGCCAAGATTCCCTAGCGGGAACCCTTAGGGGAAACACCGGGGAGCTGTTTTTT. Translated, it gives CASSQDSLAGTLRGNTGELFF.

The chain carries TRBV25-1 and TRBJ1-5; TRBD1 aligns across 8 bases. Germline lookup yields CDR1 MGHDK and CDR2 SYGVNS. This CDR3 has 13 residues. Unmatched junction bases numbered 3, after V lost 8 bases and J lost 3 bases. The CDR3 here is CASAGQDNQPQHF. CDR3 in DNA: TGTGCCAGCGCGGGACAGGACAATCAGCCCCAGCATTTT. Complete variable domain (other parts from reference TRBV25-1 and TRBJ1-5): EADIYQTPRYLVIGTGKKITLECSQTMGHDKMYWYQQDPGMELHLIHYSYGVNSTEKGDLSSESTVSRIRTEHFPLTLESARPSHTSQYLCASAGQDNQPQHFGDGTRLSIL.

Notes on this clone: Other DNA sequences within the sample encode an identical CDR3. The V and J genes are TRBV18 and TRBJ2-2; 10 positions agree with TRBD1. Germline V gives CDR1 KGHSH, CDR2 LQKENI. J was trimmed by 5 bases and V by 3 bases; bases with no gene match: 0. The CDR3 has 14 residues. The CDR3 sequence is CASSPGQGTGELFF. For the CDR3, the DNA is TGTGCCAGCTCACCGGGACAGGGGACCGGGGAGCTGTTTTTT.

The V gene is TRBV7-9, the J gene TRBJ1-4; D remains ambiguous. Trimming took off 1 base at V and 5 bases at J, with 11 bases between the two ends. CDR1 and CDR2 (germline): SEHNR, FQNEAQ (reference sequence). This CDR3 has 15 residues. The CDR3 DNA reads as TGTGCCAGCAGCTTAGACCTGAATCTAAATGAAAAACTGTTTTTT. Translation: CASSLDLNLNEKLFF.

In its sample, this clone was seen once. This chain uses TRBV5-5 with TRBJ2-2; 9 bases map to TRBD1. Trimming at V came to 4 bases and at J to 4 bases, leaving 5 bases not matched to a gene. The CDR3 is 15 amino acids. Per germline, CDR1 SGHKS and CDR2 YYEKEE (reference sequence). CDR3 amino acids: CASSRDRALTGELFF. The CDR3 coding sequence is TGTGCCAGCAGCAGGGACAGGGCCCTCACCGGGGAGCTGTTTTTT.

V is TRBV20-1 and J is TRBJ2-3, with a possible D match to TRBD2 (5 bases). V was shortened by 3 bases and J by 0 bases, with 13 bases between the two germline ends. The CDR3 covers 15 residues. The germline CDR1 and CDR2 sequences are DFQATT and SNEGSKA (reference sequence). CDR3 nucleotide sequence: TGCAGTGCTAGTATAGGGTGGACTAGCACAGATACGCAGTATTTT. This sequence encodes CSASIGWTSTDTQYF.

The gene calls are TRBV7-2 and TRBJ2-5, with 9 bases fitting TRBD2. The CDR3 sequence is 14 residues long. Trimming cost V 3 bases and J 5 bases; bases outside gene matches: 4. Germline V gene data show CDR1 as SGHTA and CDR2 as FQGNSA. In DNA form, the CDR3 reads TGTGCCAGCAGCTTGGGCGGGGGGGCGGAGACCCAGTACTTC. Translating gives CASSLGGGAETQYF.

The V call is TRBV10-2, the J call TRBJ2-3, with D maybe TRBD1 (5 bases). This CDR3 comprises 15 residues. The germline CDR1 and CDR2 sequences are WSHSY and SAAADI. The ends were cut back, 3 bases at V and 1 base at J, with 11 bases in the middle. The CDR3 DNA reads as TGCGCCAGCAGTGATGGGATCAGGGGCACAGATACGCAGTATTTT. This gives the protein CASSDGIRGTDTQYF.

The sample holds one count of this clone. The gene calls are TRBV21-1 and TRBJ1-1. TRBV21-1 is a listed pseudogene. This CDR3 spans 15 amino acids. CDR3: CASSKAGGEGTEAFF. The CDR3 DNA reads as TGTGCCAGCAGCAAAGCGGGGGGGGAAGGCACTGAAGCTTTCTTT.

J is TRBJ2-5 and V is TRBV27; TRBD1 agrees at 8 bases. The CDR3 length is 13 residues. Trimming took 10 bases from V and 4 from J; bases not matched to a gene: 8. Germline V lookup: CDR1 MNHEY, CDR2 SMNVEV (reference sequence). The CDR3 DNA reads TGTGCCACCCGAACAGGGGGATCAGAGACCCAGTACTTC. It yields the protein CATRTGGSETQYF.

The rearrangement uses TRBV28 and TRBJ1-1; D call uncertain. Trimming removed 7 bases from V and 0 bases from J, with 6 bases in between. This CDR3 is 12 amino acids long. Germline assignment: CDR1 MDHEN and CDR2 SYDVKM. The CDR3 reads CASTTVNTEAFF. CDR3 nucleotide sequence: TGTGCCAGCACAACAGTGAACACTGAAGCTTTCTTT.